A selection of T cell receptor beta chains follows, all from one sample in a study of T-cell reconstitution after alpha-beta-depleted transplantation in children. TCRdb re-analysed the PCR reads in MiXCR, keeping a single row per CDR3 protein. The sample lists 120,000 to 150,000 distinct CDR3 sequences; 8% to 10% were seen once. This specimen consisted of PBMCs, mostly from graft donor cells, obtained 180 days after TCRalphabeta/CD19-depleted stem cell transplant. Receptors were obtained from a female patient aged 2-10 years who had a stem cell transplant for congenital amegakaryocytic thrombocytopenia, so the T cells may come from the graft donor. The CDR3 runs from the conserved cysteine through the conserved F or W. Each record gives: V gene, J gene, D gene, clone size, CDR3 DNA, CDR3 protein. A D gene is named only where the DNA matches it firmly. Clone size is not always given. Where it is, it says once, few, many or a class for expanded clones.

>TRBV7-2|TRBJ1-2|.|.
TGTGCCAGCAGCTTAGTTCATGGGACACCGTATGGCTACACCTTC
CASSLVHGTPYGYTF
>TRBV5-1|TRBJ2-5|.|few
TGCGCCAGCAGCTTGGGGGGACAAAACTTCCAAGAGACCCAGTACTTC
CASSLGGQNFQETQYF
>TRBV28|TRBJ2-1|.|many
TGTGCCAGCAGTTTAACGGTCGACAATGAGCAGTTCTTC
CASSLTVDNEQFF
>TRBV7-2|TRBJ2-1|TRBD2|many
TGTGCCAGCAGCTTAACTAGCGGGAGGTACAATGAGCAGTTCTTC
CASSLTSGRYNEQFF
>TRBV5-1|TRBJ2-5|.|many
TGCGCCAGCAGAGCCACCGGGAGAGAGACCCAGTACTTC
CASRATGRETQYF
>TRBV20-1|TRBJ2-5|TRBD2|many
TGCAGTGCCCTTCCGGGACTAGCGGGAGGGCTGGAGACCCAGTACTTC
CSALPGLAGGLETQYF
>TRBV5-1|TRBJ2-1|.|many
TGCGCCAGCAGCTTGGCGCAGGGATCCTACAATGAGCAGTTCTTC
CASSLAQGSYNEQFF
>TRBV27|TRBJ2-7|.|many
TGTGCCAGCAGTTTAAGGGACGGGGACTACGAGCAGTACTTC
CASSLRDGDYEQYF
>TRBV20-1|TRBJ2-3|TRBD1|many
TGCAGTGCTAGAGCCCCCGGGACAGGGAAAGGTCCTACGCAGTATTTT
CSARAPGTGKGPTQYF
>TRBV5-8|TRBJ1-2|.|many
TGTGCCAGCAGCCCGGGACGCCGTGTCTATGGCTACACCTTC
CASSPGRRVYGYTF
>TRBV29-1|TRBJ2-7|.|few
TGCAGCGTTGTGGCTTACCCCTCCTACGAGCAGTACTTC
CSVVAYPSYEQYF
>TRBV12-3/TRBV12-4|TRBJ2-5|.|many
TGTGCCAGCAGTTCCTATGGGGAGACCCAGTACTTC
CASSSYGETQYF
>TRBV5-1|TRBJ2-2|TRBD2|many
TGCGCCAGCAGCGGAGCGGGGGCTGCGAACACCGGGGAGCTGTTTTTT
CASSGAGAANTGELFF
>TRBV7-9|TRBJ1-2|TRBD1|many
TGTGCCAGCAGCTCTTCAGGGGGGCACTATGGCTACACCTTC
CASSSSGGHYGYTF
>TRBV20-1|TRBJ2-7|TRBD2|many
TGCAGTGCTTCTTCGGGACTAGCATACCACGAGCAGTACTTC
CSASSGLAYHEQYF
>TRBV6-2/TRBV6-3|TRBJ2-1|TRBD2|many
TGTGCCAGCAGTAGCGGGAGGGGAAAAGGGTTTGAGCAGTTCTTC
CASSSGRGKGFEQFF
>TRBV27|TRBJ2-5|.|many
TGTGCCAGCAGTTTAATCGGGGAGCGGGAGACCCAGTACTTC
CASSLIGERETQYF
>TRBV5-1|TRBJ2-2|.|many
TGCGCCAGCACCCGGGACGCTAACACCGGGGAGCTGTTTTTT
CASTRDANTGELFF
>TRBV5-1|TRBJ1-3|.|many
TGCGCCAGCAGCCCGGGACTGAACTCTGGAAACACCATATATTTT
CASSPGLNSGNTIYF
>TRBV11-2|TRBJ2-3|TRBD2|few
TGTGCCAGCAGCCAAGGTGGACTAGCGGGAATAGATACGCAGTATTTT
CASSQGGLAGIDTQYF
>TRBV15|TRBJ1-1|.|many
TGTGCCACCAGCAGGGGACGGTTGAACACTGAAGCTTTCTTT
CATSRGRLNTEAFF
>TRBV7-2|TRBJ2-7|.|.
TGTGCCAGCAGCTTAGTGGTGACCGCCTACGAGCAGTACTTC
CASSLVVTAYEQYF
>TRBV7-6|TRBJ2-6|.|.
TGTGCCTGCAGCCAAGCTCGGGCTCGAGGCTCTGGGGCCAACGTCCTGACTTTC
CACSQARARGSGANVLTF
>TRBV7-2|TRBJ2-3|TRBD2|many
TGTGCCAGCAGCCCGCCGACTACTAGCGCGACAGATACGCAGTATTTT
CASSPPTTSATDTQYF
>TRBV12-3/TRBV12-4|TRBJ2-7|.|few
TGTGCCAGCACCCCTTCAGGGTCTGACTACGAGCAGTACTTC
CASTPSGSDYEQYF
>TRBV12-3/TRBV12-4|TRBJ1-1|.|many
TGTGCCAGCAGCCCATATGGAGGAAAGGATCGCACTGAAGCTTTCTTT
CASSPYGGKDRTEAFF
>TRBV4-1|TRBJ1-2|.|.
TGCGCCAGCAGCCAACAACATGGTGTCTATGGCTACACCTTC
CASSQQHGVYGYTF
>TRBV28|TRBJ1-1|.|many
TGTGCCAGCAGTCCACCACAGGGTGAGTGGACTGAAGCTTTCTTT
CASSPPQGEWTEAFF
>TRBV12-3/TRBV12-4|TRBJ2-1|TRBD1|.
TGTGCCAGCACCCCCGGGACAGTTGGAGGCAATGAGCAGTTCTTC
CASTPGTVGGNEQFF
>TRBV5-6|TRBJ2-7|TRBD1|many
TGTGCCAGCAGCTTGGTGCGGACAGGGGAAGGCGAGCAGTACTTC
CASSLVRTGEGEQYF
>TRBV5-1|TRBJ2-5|TRBD1|many
TGCGCCAGCAGAAAACCGGGACAGGTTCAAGAGACCCAGTACTTC
CASRKPGQVQETQYF
>TRBV2|TRBJ2-4|.|few
TGTGCCAGCAGTCGCGTAGCCAAAAACATTCAGTACTTC
CASSRVAKNIQYF
>TRBV18|TRBJ2-3|TRBD1|many
TGTGCCAGCTCTTCGTTAGGGGGCCCAGATACGCAGTATTTT
CASSSLGGPDTQYF
>TRBV20-1|TRBJ2-3|.|many
TGCAGTGCTAGGGACGGCCTCACAGATACGCAGTATTTT
CSARDGLTDTQYF
>TRBV12-3/TRBV12-4|TRBJ1-6|.|many
TGTGCCAGCAGTTTACTGAAATCATCACCCCTCCACTTT
CASSLLKSSPLHF
>TRBV7-2|TRBJ2-1|.|many
TGTGCCAGCAGCTTAGGACTACCTCCCAATGAGCAGTTCTTC
CASSLGLPPNEQFF
>TRBV5-1|TRBJ2-2|TRBD1|many
TGCGCCAGCAGCTTGGTAGCAGGGGGAGTCGGGGAGCTGTTTTTT
CASSLVAGGVGELFF
>TRBV20-1|TRBJ2-7|.|.
TGCAGTGCTAGAGCCGCGCCTCTCGAGCAGTACTTC
CSARAAPLEQYF
>TRBV5-1|TRBJ2-1|.|few
TGCGCCAGCAGTGGGGGTATGAATGAGCAGTTCTTC
CASSGGMNEQFF
>TRBV4-1|TRBJ2-5|TRBD2|.
TGCGCCAGCAGCAATCCTAGCGGGGGCTCCCGGGAGACCCAGTACTTC
CASSNPSGGSRETQYF
>TRBV7-6|TRBJ2-1|.|.
TGTGCCAGCAGCTTAGCGCTGGGGATGTGGCAGTTCTTC
CASSLALGMWQFF
>TRBV29-1|TRBJ2-3|.|.
TGCAGCGTTGCCGCCAGGGCCGATACGCAGTATTTT
CSVAARADTQYF
>TRBV6-1|TRBJ1-6|.|many
TGTGCCAGTCGACGGAGGTTAAATTCACCCCTCCACTTT
CASRRRLNSPLHF
>TRBV15|TRBJ2-5|.|.
TGTGCCACCAGCAGAGGAGGGGCCGAAGAGACCCAGTACTTC
CATSRGGAEETQYF
>TRBV27|TRBJ2-2|.|few
TGTGCCAGCAGCCGTTCGGGACGGAACACCGGGGAGCTGTTTTTT
CASSRSGRNTGELFF
>TRBV12-3/TRBV12-4|TRBJ1-1|.|many
TGTGCCAGCAAGCAGTCGACGGAGAACACTGAAGCTTTCTTT
CASKQSTENTEAFF
>TRBV30|TRBJ2-7|.|few
TGTGCCTGGAGTGCAGGGCTGGTCGAGCAGTACTTC
CAWSAGLVEQYF
>TRBV4-2|TRBJ2-5|TRBD1|many
TGTGCCAGCAGCCAAGAATTCGGACAGGGCGGTCAGACCCAGTACTTC
CASSQEFGQGGQTQYF
>TRBV6-1|TRBJ1-2|TRBD1|.
TGTGCCAGCACCCGGGACAGGGAGGTCTATGGCTACACCTTC
CASTRDREVYGYTF
>TRBV18|TRBJ2-6|TRBD1|.
TGTGCCAGCTCAACCCCGGGACAGGGGGGCTCTGGGGCCAACGTCCTGACTTTC
CASSTPGQGGSGANVLTF
>TRBV20-1|TRBJ2-1|.|many
TGCAGTGCTAGCCGGGGGCTGGTAACAGATGAGCAGTTCTTC
CSASRGLVTDEQFF
>TRBV5-6|TRBJ2-1|TRBD1|.
TGTGCCAGCAGGAGACAGGGCTATGAGCAGTTCTTC
CASRRQGYEQFF
>TRBV20-1|TRBJ1-1|.|many
TGCAGTGCTAGATGGCCAGGAAGGAGCACTGAAGCTTTCTTT
CSARWPGRSTEAFF
>TRBV28|TRBJ1-1|.|few
TGTGCCAGCAGTTTGAAAACCCCCGGGACTGAAGCTTTCTTT
CASSLKTPGTEAFF
>TRBV3-1|TRBJ1-2|.|.
TGTGCCAGCAGCCAAGTTAACTATGGCTACACCTTC
CASSQVNYGYTF
>TRBV20-1|TRBJ2-1|TRBD2|many
TGCAGTGCCAGACTAGCGGGGCTCAATGAGCAGTTCTTC
CSARLAGLNEQFF
>TRBV3-1|TRBJ2-2|TRBD2|few
TGTGCCAGCACCAAACGACTAGCGGGAGAGTTCGGGGAGCTGTTTTTT
CASTKRLAGEFGELFF
>TRBV20-1|TRBJ2-1|.|many
TGCAGTGTCGGGTCTGAGCAGTTCTTC
CSVGSEQFF
>TRBV28|TRBJ1-2|.|many
TGTGCCAGCAGTTATTTAGGGCACGGCTACACCTTC
CASSYLGHGYTF
>TRBV5-6|TRBJ1-5|TRBD1|.
TGTGCCAGCGGTCGACAGGGGAAAGGTCAGCCCCAGCATTTT
CASGRQGKGQPQHF